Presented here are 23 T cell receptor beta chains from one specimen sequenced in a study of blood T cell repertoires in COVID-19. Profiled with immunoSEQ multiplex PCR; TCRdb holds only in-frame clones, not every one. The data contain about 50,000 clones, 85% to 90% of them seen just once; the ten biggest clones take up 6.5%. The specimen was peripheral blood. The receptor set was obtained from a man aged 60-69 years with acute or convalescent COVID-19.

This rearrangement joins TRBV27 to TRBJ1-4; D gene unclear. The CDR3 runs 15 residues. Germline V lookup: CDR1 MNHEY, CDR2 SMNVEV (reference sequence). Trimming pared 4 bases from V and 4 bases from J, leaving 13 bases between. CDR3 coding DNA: TGTGCCAGCAGTTCCGATTATCCAGTTAATGAAAAACTGTTTTTT. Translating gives CASSSDYPVNEKLFF.

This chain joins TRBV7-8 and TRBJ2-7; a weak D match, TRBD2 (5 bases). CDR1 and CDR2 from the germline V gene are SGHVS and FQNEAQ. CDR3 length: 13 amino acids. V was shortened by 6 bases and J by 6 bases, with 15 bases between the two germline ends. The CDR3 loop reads CASRSKSRVEQYF. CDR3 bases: TGTGCCAGCAGATCGAAATCGCGGGTCGAGCAGTACTTC.

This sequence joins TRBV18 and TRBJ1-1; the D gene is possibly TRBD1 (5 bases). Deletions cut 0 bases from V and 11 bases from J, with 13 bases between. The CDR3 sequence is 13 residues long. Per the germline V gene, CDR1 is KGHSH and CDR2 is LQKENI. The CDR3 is CASSPPGGERAFF. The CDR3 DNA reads TGTGCCAGCTCACCACCGGGAGGGGAAAGGGCTTTCTTT.

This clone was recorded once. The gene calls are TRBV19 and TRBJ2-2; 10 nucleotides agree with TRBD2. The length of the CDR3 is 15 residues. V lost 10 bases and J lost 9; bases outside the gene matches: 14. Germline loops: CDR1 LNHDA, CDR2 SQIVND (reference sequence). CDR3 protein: CATRGEAGGPRELFF. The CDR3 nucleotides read TGTGCCACCAGGGGGGAAGCGGGAGGGCCCCGGGAGCTGTTTTTT.

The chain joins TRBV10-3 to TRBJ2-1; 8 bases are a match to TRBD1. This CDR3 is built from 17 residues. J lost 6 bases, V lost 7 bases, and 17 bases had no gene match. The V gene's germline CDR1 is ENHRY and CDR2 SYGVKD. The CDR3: CAITPGTGIDYGNEQFF. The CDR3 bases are TGTGCCATCACCCCCGGGACAGGAATCGACTACGGCAATGAGCAGTTCTTC.

CDR3 sequence (DNA): TGTGCCAGCAGCCGGGAGGACGTGGAGACCCAGTACTTC. Translating it yields CASSREDVETQYF. This chain connects TRBV6-5 to TRBJ2-5, with TRBD2 matching 7 bases. In germline, CDR1 is MNHEY, CDR2 SVGAGI. V was pared by 6 bases and J by 5 bases, with 6 bases of the junction left unmatched. CDR3 length: 13 residues.

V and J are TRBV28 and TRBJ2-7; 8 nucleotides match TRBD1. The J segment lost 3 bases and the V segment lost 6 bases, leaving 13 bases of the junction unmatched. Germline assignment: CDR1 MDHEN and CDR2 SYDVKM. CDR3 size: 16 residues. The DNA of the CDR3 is TGTGCCAGCAGCCCCTTGATGACAGGGGCCGGCTACGAGCAGTACTTC. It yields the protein CASSPLMTGAGYEQYF.

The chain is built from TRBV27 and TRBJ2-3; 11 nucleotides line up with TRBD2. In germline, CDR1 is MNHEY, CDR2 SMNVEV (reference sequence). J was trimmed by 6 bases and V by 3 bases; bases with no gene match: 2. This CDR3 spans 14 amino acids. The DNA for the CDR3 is TGTGCCAGCAGTTTGTCTAGCGGGGGGGATACGCAGTATTTT. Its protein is CASSLSSGGDTQYF.

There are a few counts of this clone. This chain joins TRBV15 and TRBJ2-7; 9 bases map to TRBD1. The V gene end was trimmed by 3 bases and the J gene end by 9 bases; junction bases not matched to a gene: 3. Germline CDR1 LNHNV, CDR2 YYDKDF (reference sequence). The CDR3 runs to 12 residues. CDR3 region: CATSRGTGLQYF. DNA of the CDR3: TGTGCCACCAGCAGGGGGACAGGGTTGCAGTACTTC.

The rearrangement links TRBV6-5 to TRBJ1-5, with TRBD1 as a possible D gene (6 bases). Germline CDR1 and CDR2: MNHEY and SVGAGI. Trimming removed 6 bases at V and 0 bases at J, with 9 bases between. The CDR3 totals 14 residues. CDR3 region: CASRGHNSNQPQHF. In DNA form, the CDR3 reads TGTGCCAGCAGGGGACACAATAGCAATCAGCCCCAGCATTTT.

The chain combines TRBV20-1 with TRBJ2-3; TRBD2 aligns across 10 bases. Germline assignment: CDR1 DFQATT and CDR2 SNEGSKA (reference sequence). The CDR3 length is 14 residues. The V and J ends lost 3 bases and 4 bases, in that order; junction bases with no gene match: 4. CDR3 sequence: CSASLLAGADTQYF. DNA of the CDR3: TGCAGTGCTAGTTTGCTAGCGGGAGCAGATACGCAGTATTTT.

CDR3 in DNA: TGCGCCAGCCAGGGACAGGCAATGGGAGAGACCCAGTACTTC. It translates to CASQGQAMGETQYF. The chain uses TRBV5-1 and TRBJ2-5, with 8 nucleotides matching TRBD1. The CDR3 runs to 14 residues. In germline, CDR1 is SGHRS, CDR2 YFSETQ. The junction had 9 bases not matched to a gene; V was cut back by 7 bases and J by 4 bases.

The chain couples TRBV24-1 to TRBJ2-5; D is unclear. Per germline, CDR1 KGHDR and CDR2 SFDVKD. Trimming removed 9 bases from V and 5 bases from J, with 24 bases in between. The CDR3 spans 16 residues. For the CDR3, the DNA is TGTGCCACCCGTCCGCTTCGGCCCCGTAGGCGGGAGACCCAGTACTTC. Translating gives CATRPLRPRRRETQYF.

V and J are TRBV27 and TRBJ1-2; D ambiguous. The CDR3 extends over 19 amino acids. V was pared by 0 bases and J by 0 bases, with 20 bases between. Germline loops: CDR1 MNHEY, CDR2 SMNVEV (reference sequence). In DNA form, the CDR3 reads TGTGCCAGCAGTTTATCGAGCGGCGAAGCGGGTACTACTAACTATGGCTACACCTTC. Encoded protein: CASSLSSGEAGTTNYGYTF.

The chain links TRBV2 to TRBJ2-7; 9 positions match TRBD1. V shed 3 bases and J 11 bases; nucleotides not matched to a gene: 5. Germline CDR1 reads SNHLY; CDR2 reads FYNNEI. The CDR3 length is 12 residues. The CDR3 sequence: CASSDGTGKEYF. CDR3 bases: TGTGCCAGCAGTGATGGGACAGGGAAAGAGTACTTC.

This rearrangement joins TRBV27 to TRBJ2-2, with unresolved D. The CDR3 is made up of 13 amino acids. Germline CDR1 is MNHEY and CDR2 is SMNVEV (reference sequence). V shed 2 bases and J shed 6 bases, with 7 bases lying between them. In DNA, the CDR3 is TGTGCCAGCAGTTTAAGCAACCCCGGGGAGCTGTTTTTT. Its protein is CASSLSNPGELFF.

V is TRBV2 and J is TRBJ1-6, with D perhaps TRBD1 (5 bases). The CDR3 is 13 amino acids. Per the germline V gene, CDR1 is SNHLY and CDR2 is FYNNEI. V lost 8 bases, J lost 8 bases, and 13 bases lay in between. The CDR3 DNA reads TGTGCCAGCTTAGTTTCCAGGGATTCACCCCTCCACTTT. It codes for CASLVSRDSPLHF.

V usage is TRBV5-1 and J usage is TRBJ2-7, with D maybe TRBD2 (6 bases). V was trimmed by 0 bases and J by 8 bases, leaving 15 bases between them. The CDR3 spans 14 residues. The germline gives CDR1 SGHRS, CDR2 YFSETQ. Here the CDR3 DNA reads TGCGCCAGCAGCTTGGATCAGGGACTGACCCAGCAGTACTTC. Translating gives CASSLDQGLTQQYF.

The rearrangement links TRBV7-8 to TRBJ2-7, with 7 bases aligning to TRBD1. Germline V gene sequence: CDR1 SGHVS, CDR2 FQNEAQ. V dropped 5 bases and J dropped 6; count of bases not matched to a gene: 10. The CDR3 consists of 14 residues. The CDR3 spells CASSREPTGVEQYF. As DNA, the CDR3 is TGTGCCAGCAGCCGAGAACCTACAGGGGTCGAGCAGTACTTC.

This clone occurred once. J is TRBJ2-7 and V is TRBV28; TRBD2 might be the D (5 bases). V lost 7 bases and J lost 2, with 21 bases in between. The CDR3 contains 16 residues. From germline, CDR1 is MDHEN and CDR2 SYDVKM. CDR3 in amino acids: CASKSGPTRLPYEQYF. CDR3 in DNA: TGTGCCAGCAAAAGCGGACCCACCCGACTACCCTACGAGCAGTACTTC.

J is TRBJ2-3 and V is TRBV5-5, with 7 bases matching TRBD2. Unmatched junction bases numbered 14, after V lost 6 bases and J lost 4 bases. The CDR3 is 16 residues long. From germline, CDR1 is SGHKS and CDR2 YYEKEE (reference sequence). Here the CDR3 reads CASTATGLLFPDTQYF. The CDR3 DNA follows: TGTGCCAGCACCGCCACGGGACTACTCTTTCCAGATACGCAGTATTTT.

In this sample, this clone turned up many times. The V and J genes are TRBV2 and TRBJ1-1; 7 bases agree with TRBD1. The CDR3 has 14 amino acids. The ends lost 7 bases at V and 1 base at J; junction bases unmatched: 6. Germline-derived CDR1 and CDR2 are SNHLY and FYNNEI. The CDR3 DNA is TGTGCCAGCACGTGGGACAGCCCGAACACTGAAGCTTTCTTT. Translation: CASTWDSPNTEAFF. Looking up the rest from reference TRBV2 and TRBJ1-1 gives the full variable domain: EPEVTQTPSHQVTQMGQEVILRCVPISNHLYFYWYRQILGQKVEFLVSFYNNEISEKSEIFDDQFSVERPDGSNFTLKIRSTKLEDSAMYFCASTWDSPNTEAFFGQGTRLTVV.

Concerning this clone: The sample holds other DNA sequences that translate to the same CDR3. The CDR3 protein is CASSPQGNSYEQYF. The DNA of the CDR3 is TGCGCCAGCAGCCCACAGGGTAACTCCTACGAGCAGTACTTC. V is TRBV5-1 and J is TRBJ2-7; the D gene is possibly TRBD1 (6 bases). V was cut by 4 bases and J by 0 bases, with 11 bases left in between. The germline CDR1 and CDR2 sequences are SGHRS and YFSETQ. CDR3 size: 14 residues.